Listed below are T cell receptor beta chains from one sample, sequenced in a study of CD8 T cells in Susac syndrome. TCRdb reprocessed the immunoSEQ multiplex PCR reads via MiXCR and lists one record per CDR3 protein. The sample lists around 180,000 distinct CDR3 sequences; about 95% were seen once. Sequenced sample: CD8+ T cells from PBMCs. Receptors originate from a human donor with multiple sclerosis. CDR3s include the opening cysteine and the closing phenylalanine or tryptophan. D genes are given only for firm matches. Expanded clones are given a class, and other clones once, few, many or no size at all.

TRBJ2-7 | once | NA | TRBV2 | TGTGCCAGCAGTGGTAGGTCTAACTACGAGCAGTACTTC | CASSGRSNYEQYF
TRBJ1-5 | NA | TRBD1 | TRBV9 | TGTGCCAGCAGCGCAGGGGGCGACAATCAGCCCCAGCATTTT | CASSAGGDNQPQHF
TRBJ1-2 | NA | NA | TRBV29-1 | TGCAGCGTTGAGGCCGAGGGAAGGGCCCATGGCTACACCTTC | CSVEAEGRAHGYTF
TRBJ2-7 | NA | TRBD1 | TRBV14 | TGTGCCAGCAGACAAACAGGGGACCACGAGCAGTACTTC | CASRQTGDHEQYF
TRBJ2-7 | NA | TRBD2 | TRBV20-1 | TGCAGTGCCGTACTAGCGGGGTTTTACGAGCAGTACTTC | CSAVLAGFYEQYF
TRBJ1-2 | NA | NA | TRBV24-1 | TGTGCCACCAGTGACCGCGTCGGGAGCTACACCTTC | CATSDRVGSYTF
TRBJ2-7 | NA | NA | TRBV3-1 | TGTGCCAGCAGCCAAGTGAGGACGGCCTACGAGCAGTACTTC | CASSQVRTAYEQYF
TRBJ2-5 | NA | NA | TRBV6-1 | TGTGCCGGCCAGGGTACTAGGGACAAGAGAGAACCCCAGTACTTC | CAGQGTRDKREPQYF
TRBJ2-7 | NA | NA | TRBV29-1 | TGCAGCGTTGGAGGCGGAAGTACCTACGAGCAGTACTTC | CSVGGGSTYEQYF
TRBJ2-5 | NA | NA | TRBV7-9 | TGTGCCAGCAGAAAATACCAAGGGACCCAGTACTTC | CASRKYQGTQYF
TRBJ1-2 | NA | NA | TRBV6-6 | TGTGCCAGCAGTTCCTCCCGGGGTCTCGAGAATGGCTACACCTTC | CASSSSRGLENGYTF
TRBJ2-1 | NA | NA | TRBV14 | TGTGCCAGCAGCCTTTTTCCCAATGAGCAGTTCTTC | CASSLFPNEQFF
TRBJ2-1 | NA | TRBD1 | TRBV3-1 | TGTGCCAGCATTCAGACAGGGGCCTCCTACAATGAGCAGTTCTTC | CASIQTGASYNEQFF
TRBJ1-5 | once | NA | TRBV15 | TGTGCCACCAGCAGAGTTGTGGGTGGGCAGCCCCAGCATTTT | CATSRVVGGQPQHF
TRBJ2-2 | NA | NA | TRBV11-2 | TGTGCCAGCAGCCAGGGGGGCCTAGCGGGGAACACCGGGGAGCTGTTTTTT | CASSQGGLAGNTGELFF
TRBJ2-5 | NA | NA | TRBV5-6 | TGTGCCAGCAGCCCCTGGGACGTAGAAGAGACCCAGTACTTC | CASSPWDVEETQYF
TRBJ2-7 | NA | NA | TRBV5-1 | TGCGCCAGCAGCGAACTTACCGGGACACCATCCTACGAGCAGTACTTC | CASSELTGTPSYEQYF
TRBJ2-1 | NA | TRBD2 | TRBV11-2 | TGTGCCAGCAGTACCGGGACTAGCGGGCGGTACAATGAGCAGTTCTTC | CASSTGTSGRYNEQFF
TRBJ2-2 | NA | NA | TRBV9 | TGTGCCAGCAGCGGGGGCACGAACACCGGGGAGCTGTTTTTT | CASSGGTNTGELFF
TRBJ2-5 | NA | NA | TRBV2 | TGTGCCAGCATGGGCAGGAGAGAGACCCAGTACTTC | CASMGRRETQYF
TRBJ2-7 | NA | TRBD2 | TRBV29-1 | TGCAGCGTTGAGGGACTAGCGGGAGTCGAGCAGTACTTC | CSVEGLAGVEQYF
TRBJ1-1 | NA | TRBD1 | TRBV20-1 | TGCAGTGCGATGGGGACAGGGCTCTGGAACACTGAAGCTTTCTTT | CSAMGTGLWNTEAFF
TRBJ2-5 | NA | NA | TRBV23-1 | TGCGCCAGCAGTCAATCTGGTGACAGTCAAGAGACCCAGTACTTC | CASSQSGDSQETQYF
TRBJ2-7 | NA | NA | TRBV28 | TGTGCCAGCAGTTTGAGAGGGGCCGAGCAGTACTTC | CASSLRGAEQYF
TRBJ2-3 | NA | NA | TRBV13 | TGTGCCAGCAGCTTAGGCTCGTCGTCAGATACGCAGTATTTT | CASSLGSSSDTQYF
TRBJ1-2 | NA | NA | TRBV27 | TGTGCCAGCAGTTTTGAGAACGGCTATGGCTACACCTTC | CASSFENGYGYTF
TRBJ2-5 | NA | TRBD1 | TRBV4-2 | TGTGCCAGCAGCCAAGACCCGGGACAGGGGGCTGAGACCCAGTACTTC | CASSQDPGQGAETQYF
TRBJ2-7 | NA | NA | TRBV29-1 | TGCAGCGTTGATGGCCCGGGATCAAGCTACGAGCAGTACTTC | CSVDGPGSSYEQYF
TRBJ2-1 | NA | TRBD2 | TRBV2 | TGTGCCAGCATGTGGACTAGCGAGTACAATGAGCAGTTCTTC | CASMWTSEYNEQFF
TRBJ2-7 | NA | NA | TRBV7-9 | TGTGCCAGCAGCTCTCGACAGCTCTACGAGCAGTACTTC | CASSSRQLYEQYF
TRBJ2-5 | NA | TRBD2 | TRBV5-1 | TGCGCCAGCAGCTTGGCTAGCGGGGCAGTTCTCGGTGAGACCCAGTACTTC | CASSLASGAVLGETQYF
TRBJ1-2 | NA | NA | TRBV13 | TGTGCCAGCGGCCGAGGATTACGAGACGCGAACTATGGCTACACCTTC | CASGRGLRDANYGYTF
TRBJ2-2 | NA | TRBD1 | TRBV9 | TGTGCCAGCAGCGTAGTGACAGGGGGGACCGGGGAGCTGTTTTTT | CASSVVTGGTGELFF
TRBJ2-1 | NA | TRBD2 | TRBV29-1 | TGCAGCGTTGAAGCCCCACTAGCGGGAGGGCCTCGGGAGCAGTTCTTC | CSVEAPLAGGPREQFF
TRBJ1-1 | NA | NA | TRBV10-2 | TGCGCCAGCAGTGATAATAGGGGACAAGGGAACACTGAAGCTTTCTTT | CASSDNRGQGNTEAFF
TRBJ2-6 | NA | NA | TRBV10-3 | TGTGCCATCAGTGAATGGGGTCCCTCTGACGTCCTGACTTTC | CAISEWGPSDVLTF
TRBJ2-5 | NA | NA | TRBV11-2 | TGTGCCAGCAGCCAAAGGGGACCCCAAGAGACCCAGTACTTC | CASSQRGPQETQYF
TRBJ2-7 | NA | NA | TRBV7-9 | TGTGCCACTACCTTGGGAGACGAGCAGTACTTC | CATTLGDEQYF
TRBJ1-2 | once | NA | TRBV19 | TGTGCCAGTACTAGGACAGTTTCCAACTATGGCTACACCTTC | CASTRTVSNYGYTF
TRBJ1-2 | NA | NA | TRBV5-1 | TGCGCCAGCCACGACGGATATGGCTACACCTTC | CASHDGYGYTF
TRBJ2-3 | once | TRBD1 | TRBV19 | TGTGCCAGTAGTATGAGACAGGGACAGGATACGCAGTATTTT | CASSMRQGQDTQYF
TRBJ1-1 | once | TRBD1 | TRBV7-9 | TGTGCCAGCAGCCCAAAGCAGGGGGCAAACACTGAAGCTTTCTTT | CASSPKQGANTEAFF
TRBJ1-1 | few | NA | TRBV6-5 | TGTGCCAGCAGTTACGGGGGGATGAACACTGAAGCTTTCTTT | CASSYGGMNTEAFF
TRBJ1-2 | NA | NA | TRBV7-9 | TGTGCCAGCAGACTGGGGAGTGGCTACACCTTC | CASRLGSGYTF
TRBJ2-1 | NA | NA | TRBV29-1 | TGCAGCGTCTGGACCTGGTACAATGAGCAGTTCTTC | CSVWTWYNEQFF
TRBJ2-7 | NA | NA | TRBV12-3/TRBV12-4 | TGTGCCAGCAGGTATTCGGGGCAGCAAACCTACGAGCAGTACTTC | CASRYSGQQTYEQYF
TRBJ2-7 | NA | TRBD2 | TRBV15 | TGTGCCACCAGCAGAGGAGCGGGGGTAACCTACGAGCAGTACTTC | CATSRGAGVTYEQYF
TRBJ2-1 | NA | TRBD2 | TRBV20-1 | TGCAGTGCTACCCGGGCGGAGCGGGGAGGCAATGAGCAGTTCTTC | CSATRAERGGNEQFF
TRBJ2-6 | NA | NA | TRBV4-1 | TGCGCCAGCAGCCAAGATCGGAGGGCCAGGGGTCCGCCTGGGGCCAACGTCCTGACTTTC | CASSQDRRARGPPGANVLTF
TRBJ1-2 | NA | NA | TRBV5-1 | TGCGCCAGCAGCCCGTTGACAGCCTATGGCTACACCTTC | CASSPLTAYGYTF
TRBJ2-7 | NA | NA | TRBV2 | TGTGCCAGCAGCCCGGTATACGAGCAGTACTTC | CASSPVYEQYF
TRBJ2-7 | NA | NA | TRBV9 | TGTGCCAGCAGCGACCCAACTAGTTCCTACGAGCAGTACTTC | CASSDPTSSYEQYF
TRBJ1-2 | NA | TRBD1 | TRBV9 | TGTGCCAGCAGCGAAACGACAGGGAAGGGCTACACCTTC | CASSETTGKGYTF
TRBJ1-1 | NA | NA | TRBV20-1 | TGCAGTGCTAGAGGACAGGCGAACACTGAAGCTTTCTTT | CSARGQANTEAFF
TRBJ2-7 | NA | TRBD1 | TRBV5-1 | TGCGCCAGCAGCTCCGGGACAGGGTTCGACGAGCAGTACTTC | CASSSGTGFDEQYF
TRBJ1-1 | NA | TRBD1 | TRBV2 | TGTGCCAGCAGGGGGACAGGGTACACTGAAGCTTTCTTT | CASRGTGYTEAFF
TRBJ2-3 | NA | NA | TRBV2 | TGTGCCAGTGGGGTCAGCACAGATACGCAGTATTTT | CASGVSTDTQYF
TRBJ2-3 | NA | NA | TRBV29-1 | TGCAGCGTTGACGGAGCAGGTTTAATAAGCACAGATACGCAGTATTTT | CSVDGAGLISTDTQYF
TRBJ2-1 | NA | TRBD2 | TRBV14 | TGTGCCAGCAGCCAAGAATTGTCTAGCGGAAGTTGGAAGCAGTTCTTC | CASSQELSSGSWKQFF
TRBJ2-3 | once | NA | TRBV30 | TGTGCCTGGATTCCCATTGGAGATATCAATACGCAGTATTTT | CAWIPIGDINTQYF